This T cell receptor beta chain was obtained from a study of T-cell reconstitution after alpha-beta-depleted transplantation in children. Researchers prepared the TCRbeta library using unique molecular identifiers, the study reports. TCRdb reanalysed the PCR reads using MiXCR and keeps one entry per CDR3 protein. The data contain 80,000 or so distinct CDR3 sequences, approximately 14% of them singletons. With regard to this clonotype: Its antigen remains unknown.

Broader study findings: Newly produced T cells mostly accounted for T-cell counts and diversity one year post-transplant.

Trimming took 1 base from V and 5 from J, leaving 17 bases between them. The germline V gene has CDR1 LGHDT and CDR2 YNNKEL (reference sequence). The CDR3 extends over 16 amino acids. The chain recombines TRBV3-1 with TRBJ1-1; maybe TRBD1 (5 bases). Sequenced material: PBMCs, mostly from graft donor cells, taken 180 days after TCRalphabeta/CD19-depleted stem cell transplant. The sequence was collected from a male patient between 2 and 15 years old who had a stem cell transplant for acute lymphoblastic leukemia, so the T cells may come from the graft donor. The DNA for the CDR3 is TGTGCCAGCAGCCAAGCCAGGAGTTTAGGGGCGACTGAAGCTTTCTTT. Amino acid sequence: CASSQARSLGATEAFF.